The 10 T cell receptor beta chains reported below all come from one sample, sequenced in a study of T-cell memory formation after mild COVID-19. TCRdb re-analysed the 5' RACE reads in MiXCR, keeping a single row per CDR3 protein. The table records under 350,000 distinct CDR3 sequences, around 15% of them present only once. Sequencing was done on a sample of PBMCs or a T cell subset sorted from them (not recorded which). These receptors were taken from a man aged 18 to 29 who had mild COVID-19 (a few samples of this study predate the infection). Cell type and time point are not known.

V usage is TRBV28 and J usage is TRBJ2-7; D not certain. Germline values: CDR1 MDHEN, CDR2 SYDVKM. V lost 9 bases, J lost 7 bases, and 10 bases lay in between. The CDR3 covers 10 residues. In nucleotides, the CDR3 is TGTGCCAGGGACCAAAGGGAGCAGTACGTC. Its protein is CARDQREQYV.

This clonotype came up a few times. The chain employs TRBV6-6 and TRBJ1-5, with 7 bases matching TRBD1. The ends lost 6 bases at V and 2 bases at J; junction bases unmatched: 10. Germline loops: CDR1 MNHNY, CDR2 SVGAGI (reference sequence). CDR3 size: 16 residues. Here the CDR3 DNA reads TGTGCCAGCAGCGGCAGGTCAGGGGGTGGCAATCAGCCCCAGCATTTT. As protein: CASSGRSGGGNQPQHF.

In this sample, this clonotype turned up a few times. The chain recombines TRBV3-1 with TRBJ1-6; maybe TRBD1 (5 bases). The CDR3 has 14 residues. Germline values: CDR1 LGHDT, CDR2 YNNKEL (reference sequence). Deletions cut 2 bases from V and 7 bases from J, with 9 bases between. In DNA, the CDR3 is TGTGCCAGCAGCCAACAGGGTAGGAATTCACCCCTCCACTTT. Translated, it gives CASSQQGRNSPLHF. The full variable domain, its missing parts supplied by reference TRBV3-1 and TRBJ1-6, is DTAVSQTPKYLVTQMGNDKSIKCEQNLGHDTMYWYKQDSKKFLKIMFSYNNKELIINETVPNRFSPKSPDKAHLNLHINSLELGDSAVYFCASSQQGRNSPLHFGNGTRLTVT.

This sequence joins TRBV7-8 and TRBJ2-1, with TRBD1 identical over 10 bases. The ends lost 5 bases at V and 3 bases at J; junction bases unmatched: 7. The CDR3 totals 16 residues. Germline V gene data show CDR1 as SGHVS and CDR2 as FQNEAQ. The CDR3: CASSSTGTGVYNEQFF. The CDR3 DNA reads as TGTGCCAGCAGCAGCACCGGGACAGGGGTCTACAATGAGCAGTTCTTC.

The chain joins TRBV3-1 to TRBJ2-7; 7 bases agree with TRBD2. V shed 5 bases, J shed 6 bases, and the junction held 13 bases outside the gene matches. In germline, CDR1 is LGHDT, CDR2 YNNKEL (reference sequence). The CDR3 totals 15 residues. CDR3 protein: CASSYQVQRGTEQYF. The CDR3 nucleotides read TGTGCCAGCAGCTACCAGGTCCAGCGGGGAACCGAGCAGTACTTC.

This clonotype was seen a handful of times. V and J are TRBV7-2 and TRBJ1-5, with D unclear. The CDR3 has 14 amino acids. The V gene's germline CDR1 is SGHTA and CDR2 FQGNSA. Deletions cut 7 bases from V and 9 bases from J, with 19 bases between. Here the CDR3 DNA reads TGTGCCAGCAATCTGGTCCCGGGCGAGGGGCCCCAGCATTTT. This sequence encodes CASNLVPGEGPQHF.

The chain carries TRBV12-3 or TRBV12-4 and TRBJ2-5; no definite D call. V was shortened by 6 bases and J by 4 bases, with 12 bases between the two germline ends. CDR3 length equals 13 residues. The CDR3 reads CASSKGLGETQYF. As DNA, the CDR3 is TGTGCCAGCAGCAAAGGGTTGGGAGAGACCCAGTACTTC.

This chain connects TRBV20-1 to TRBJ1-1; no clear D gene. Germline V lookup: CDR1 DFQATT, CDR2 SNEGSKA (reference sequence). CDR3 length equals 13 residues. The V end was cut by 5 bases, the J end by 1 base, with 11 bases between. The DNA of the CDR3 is TGCAGTGCTTCCCGACCAGAGAACACTGAAGCTTTCTTT. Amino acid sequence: CSASRPENTEAFF.

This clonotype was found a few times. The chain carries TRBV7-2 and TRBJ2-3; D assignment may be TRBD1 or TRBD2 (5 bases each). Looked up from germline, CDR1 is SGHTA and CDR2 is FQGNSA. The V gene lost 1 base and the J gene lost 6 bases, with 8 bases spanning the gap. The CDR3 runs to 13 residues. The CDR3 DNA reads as TGTGCCAGCAGCTTAGGGGGGAAGGATACGCAGTATTTT. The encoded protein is CASSLGGKDTQYF. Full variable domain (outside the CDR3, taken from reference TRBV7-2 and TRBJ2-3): GAGVSQSPSNKVTEKGKDVELRCDPISGHTALYWYRQSLGQGLEFLIYFQGNSAPDKSGLPSDRFSAERTGGSVSTLTIQRTQQEDSAVYLCASSLGGKDTQYFGPGTRLTVL.

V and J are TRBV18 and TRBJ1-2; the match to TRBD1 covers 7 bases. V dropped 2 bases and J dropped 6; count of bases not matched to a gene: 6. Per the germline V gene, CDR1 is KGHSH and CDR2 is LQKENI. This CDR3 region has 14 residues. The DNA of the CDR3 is TGTGCCAGCTCACCAGACAGGGCTACGGATGGCTACACCTTC. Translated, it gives CASSPDRATDGYTF.